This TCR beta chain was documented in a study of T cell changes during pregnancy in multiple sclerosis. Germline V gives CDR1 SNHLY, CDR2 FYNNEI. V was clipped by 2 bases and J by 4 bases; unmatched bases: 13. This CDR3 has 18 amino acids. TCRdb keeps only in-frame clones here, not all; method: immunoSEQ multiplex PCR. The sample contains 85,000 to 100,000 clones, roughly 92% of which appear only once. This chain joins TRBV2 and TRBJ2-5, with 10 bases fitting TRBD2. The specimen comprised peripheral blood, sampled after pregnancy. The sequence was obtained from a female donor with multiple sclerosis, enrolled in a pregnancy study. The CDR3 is CASSELSWASGSGETQYF. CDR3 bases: TGTGCCAGCAGTGAACTTTCGTGGGCTAGCGGGAGCGGAGAGACCCAGTACTTC.